The 10 T cell receptor beta chains reported below all come from one sample, sequenced in a study of identical twins. A single record per CDR3 protein comes from TCRdb applying MiXCR to the 5' RACE reads. The sample has approximately 220,000 distinct CDR3 sequences, more than 6.5% seen once. These records were also assigned to another study, of yellow fever vaccine responses in identical twins.

The sequenced sample consisted of memory (CD45RO+) T cells sorted from blood. These receptors were collected from a woman in her late teens or twenties in good health.

This clonotype was found a few times. The chain is built from TRBV2 and TRBJ2-1; 12 bases fit TRBD2. Germline CDR1 and CDR2: SNHLY and FYNNEI. Trimming cost V 6 bases and J 6 bases; bases outside gene matches: 6. The CDR3 has 15 amino acids. The CDR3 sequence is CASSAGLAGRNEQFF. The CDR3 nucleotides are TGTGCCAGCAGCGCCGGACTAGCGGGGCGCAATGAGCAGTTCTTC.

This clonotype was seen a single time. J is TRBJ2-1 and V is TRBV3-1; 11 nucleotides align to TRBD2. The CDR3 is made up of 15 amino acids. CDR1 is LGHDT and CDR2 is YNNKEL in the germline V gene (reference sequence). The V gene end was trimmed by 11 bases and the J gene end by 4 bases; junction bases not matched to a gene: 10. DNA for the CDR3: TGTGCCTCCTGCCAAGGGACTAGCGGATACAATGAGCAGTTCTTC. As protein: CASCQGTSGYNEQFF.

This clonotype turned up a few times. The rearrangement links TRBV6-1 to TRBJ1-3; tentatively, D is TRBD1 (5 bases). V gave up 5 bases and J gave up 0 bases, with 20 bases separating them. Germline assignment: CDR1 MNHNS and CDR2 SASEGT. The CDR3 is made up of 18 amino acids. The CDR3 coding sequence is TGTGCCAGCAGTCTAGGGACCCCGGGACCGAGCTCTGGAAACACCATATATTTT. It yields the protein CASSLGTPGPSSGNTIYF.

This clonotype was counted a few times. J is TRBJ2-3 and V is TRBV7-9; TRBD2 matches 7 bases. This CDR3 has 14 amino acids. J gave up 3 bases and V 6 bases, and 6 bases lay outside the gene matches. Germline loops: CDR1 SEHNR, CDR2 FQNEAQ (reference sequence). CDR3 bases: TGTGCCAGCAGGAGGGAGGGTACGACAGATACGCAGTATTTT. It codes for CASRREGTTDTQYF.

This clonotype was seen repeatedly, ten times or more. The J gene is TRBJ2-1, the V gene TRBV6-5, with D perhaps being TRBD1 or TRBD2 (5 bases each). V lost 1 base and J 5 bases, leaving 12 bases between the germline ends. The CDR3 runs 15 residues. Per germline, CDR1 MNHEY and CDR2 SVGAGI. The CDR3 spells CASSYWDRANNEQFF. In DNA form, the CDR3 reads TGTGCCAGCAGTTACTGGGACCGGGCTAACAATGAGCAGTTCTTC.

In its sample, this clonotype was seen many times. J is TRBJ1-1 and V is TRBV12-3 or TRBV12-4; possibly TRBD1 for D (6 bases). CDR3 length equals 14 residues. V lost 10 bases, J lost 1 base, and 16 bases lay in between. Written as DNA, the CDR3 is TGTGCCATTTCCTGGGGGGGCGGGAACACTGAAGCTTTCTTT. Amino acids: CAISWGGGNTEAFF.

This clonotype was recorded many times. DNA of the CDR3: TGTGCCAGCAGCAGCTCTGGCTCTGGGGCCAACGTCCTGACTTTC. Translating it yields CASSSSGSGANVLTF. The gene calls are TRBV7-9 and TRBJ2-6; D gene ambiguous. The ends were cut back, 5 bases at V and 0 bases at J, with 8 bases in the middle. CDR3 length: 15 amino acids. Germline V gives CDR1 SEHNR, CDR2 FQNEAQ (reference sequence).

This clonotype occurred a few times. V and J are TRBV11-2 and TRBJ2-7, with D perhaps TRBD1 or TRBD2 (6 bases each). V was shortened by 2 bases and J by 9 bases, with 17 bases between the two germline ends. The CDR3 length is 14 residues. CDR1 and CDR2 from the germline V gene are SGHAT and FQNNGV. CDR3 in amino acids: CASSLSRGEGGQYF. CDR3 DNA sequence: TGTGCCAGCAGCTTATCTCGAGGCGAGGGGGGGCAGTACTTC.

The sample holds a few counts of this clonotype. The chain has TRBV6-1 and TRBJ1-6; the D is unclear. Trimming shortened V by 6 bases and J by 7 bases, and 10 bases separated the two germline ends. The length of the CDR3 is 13 residues. Germline lookup yields CDR1 MNHNS and CDR2 SASEGT. The CDR3: CASSPQRNSPLHF. The CDR3 nucleotides read TGTGCCAGCAGCCCCCAAAGGAATTCACCCCTCCACTTT.

This clonotype was picked up many times. The CDR3 nucleotides read TGCGCCAGCAGCTCGGGTAGCGGGGGGCCAAAAGAGACCCAGTACTTC. Encoded protein: CASSSGSGGPKETQYF. V is TRBV5-1 and J is TRBJ2-5; 10 bases line up with TRBD2. This CDR3 is built from 16 residues. V lost 3 bases to trimming and J lost 3 bases; unmatched junction nucleotides: 8. Germline V lookup: CDR1 SGHRS, CDR2 YFSETQ.